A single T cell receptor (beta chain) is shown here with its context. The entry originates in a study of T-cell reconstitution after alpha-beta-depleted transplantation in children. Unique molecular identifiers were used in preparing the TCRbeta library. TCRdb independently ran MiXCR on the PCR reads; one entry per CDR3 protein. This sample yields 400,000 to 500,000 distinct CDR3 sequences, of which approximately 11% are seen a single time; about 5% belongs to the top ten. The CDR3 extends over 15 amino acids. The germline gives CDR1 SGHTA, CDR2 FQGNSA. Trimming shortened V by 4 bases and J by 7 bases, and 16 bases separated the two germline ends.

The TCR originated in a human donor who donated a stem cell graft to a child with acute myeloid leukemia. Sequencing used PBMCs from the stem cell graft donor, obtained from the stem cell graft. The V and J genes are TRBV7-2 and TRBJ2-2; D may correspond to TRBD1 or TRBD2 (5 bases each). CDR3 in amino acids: CASSSLGAVGGELFF. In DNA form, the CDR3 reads TGTGCCAGCAGCTCTCTCGGGGCTGTGGGCGGGGAGCTGTTTTTT. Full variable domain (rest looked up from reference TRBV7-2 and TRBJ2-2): GAGVSQSPSNKVTEKGKDVELRCDPISGHTALYWYRQSLGQGLEFLIYFQGNSAPDKSGLPSDRFSAERTGGSVSTLTIQRTQQEDSAVYLCASSSLGAVGGELFFGEGSRLTVL.